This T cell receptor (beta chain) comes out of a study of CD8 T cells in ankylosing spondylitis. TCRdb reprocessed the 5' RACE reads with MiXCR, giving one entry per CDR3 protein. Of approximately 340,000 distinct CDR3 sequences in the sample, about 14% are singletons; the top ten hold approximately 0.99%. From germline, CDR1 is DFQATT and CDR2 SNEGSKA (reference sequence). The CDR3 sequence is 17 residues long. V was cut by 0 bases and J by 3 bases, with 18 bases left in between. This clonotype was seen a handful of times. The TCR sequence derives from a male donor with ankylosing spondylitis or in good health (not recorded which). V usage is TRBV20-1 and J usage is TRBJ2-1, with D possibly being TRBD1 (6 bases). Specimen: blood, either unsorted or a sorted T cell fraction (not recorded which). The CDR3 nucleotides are TGCAGTGCTAGAGATCCCCGAGGGGGTAACTTCTACAATGAGCAGTTCTTC. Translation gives CSARDPRGGNFYNEQFF.